These T cell receptor beta chains were read from a single sample in a study of early T cells in non-severe SARS-CoV-2 infection. One entry per CDR3 protein, called by TCRdb with MiXCR from the 5' RACE reads. The sample consists of over 75,000 distinct CDR3 sequences, 15% of them appearing once. Specimen: whole blood. These TCRs come from an adult who was a healthcare worker with PCR-confirmed SARS-CoV-2 infection or an uninfected control (not recorded which). CDR3s include the opening cysteine and the closing phenylalanine or tryptophan. D genes are given only for firm matches. Some rows have no size entry. The others give once, few or many, or a class for an expanded clone.

many | TRBJ2-7 | TRBV28 | TRBD2 | TGTGCCAGCAGGGGACAGCGGGAGGGCTACGAGCAGTACTTC | CASRGQREGYEQYF
few | TRBJ2-3 | TRBV7-2 | - | TGTGCCAGCAGCCCCAACCAACGGGATACGCAGTATTTT | CASSPNQRDTQYF
few | TRBJ2-5 | TRBV6-6 | TRBD1 | TGTGCCACAGAGGGGGCCCGGGGGACCCAGTACTTC | CATEGARGTQYF
- | TRBJ2-1 | TRBV7-2 | - | TGTGCCAGCAGCTTTGTGGAACCGGATCCACCGCCGGGCAATGAGCAGTTCTTC | CASSFVEPDPPPGNEQFF
many | TRBJ2-1 | TRBV20-1 | TRBD2 | TGCAGTGCTCCAAACGTTGTAGCGGGAGGCCTCAACCCCGACAATGAGCAGTTCTTC | CSAPNVVAGGLNPDNEQFF
many | TRBJ1-2 | TRBV29-1 | - | TGCAGCGTTGAGGGGCTCTATGGCTACACCTTC | CSVEGLYGYTF
- | TRBJ2-1 | TRBV4-1 | - | TGCGCCAGCAGCCAAATATTGAATGAGCAGTTCTTC | CASSQILNEQFF
few | TRBJ1-6 | TRBV30 | - | TGTGCCTGGAAGGGGGGCACTTATTCACCCCTCCACTTT | CAWKGGTYSPLHF
- | TRBJ1-5 | TRBV30 | - | TGTGCCTGGAGTGTAAAACAGGGCAATCAGCCCCAGCATTTT | CAWSVKQGNQPQHF
many | TRBJ1-1 | TRBV5-1 | - | TGCGCCAGCAGCTTGGTAGTTGGGGGCGCCGGGTCTGAAGCTTTCTTT | CASSLVVGGAGSEAFF
many | TRBJ2-7 | TRBV6-1 | - | TGTGCCAGCAGTGAAGGGTCCTACGAGCAGTACTTC | CASSEGSYEQYF
few | TRBJ2-7 | TRBV11-2 | TRBD1 | TGTGCCAGCAGCCGTTTGGACCGACAGGGGCCCTACGAGCAGTACTTC | CASSRLDRQGPYEQYF
few | TRBJ2-2 | TRBV6-5 | - | TGTGCCAGCAGTTTCCAGCGTGGGACCGGGGAGCTGTTTTTT | CASSFQRGTGELFF
few | TRBJ1-5 | TRBV5-1 | - | TGCGCCAGCCGCCCCGATTTTAGCAATCAGCCCCAGCATTTT | CASRPDFSNQPQHF